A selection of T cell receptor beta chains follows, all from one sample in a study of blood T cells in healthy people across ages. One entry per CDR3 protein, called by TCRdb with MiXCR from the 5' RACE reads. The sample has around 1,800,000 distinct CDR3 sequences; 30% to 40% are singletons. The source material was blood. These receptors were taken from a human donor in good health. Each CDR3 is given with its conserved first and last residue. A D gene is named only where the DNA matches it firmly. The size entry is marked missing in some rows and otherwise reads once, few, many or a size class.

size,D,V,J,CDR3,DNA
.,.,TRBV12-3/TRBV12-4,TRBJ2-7,CVSSRDNYEQYF,TGTGTCAGCAGCAGGGACAACTACGAGCAGTACTTC
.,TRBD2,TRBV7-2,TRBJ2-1,CASSLSLRRGGLISEQFF,TGTGCCAGCAGCTTATCATTAAGGCGGGGGGGCCTCATCAGTGAGCAGTTCTTC
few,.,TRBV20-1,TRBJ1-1,CSARDRRARTEAFF,TGCAGTGCTAGAGATCGAAGGGCGCGAACTGAAGCTTTCTTT
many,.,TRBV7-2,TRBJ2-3,CASSLALGDADTQYF,TGTGCCAGCAGCTTAGCGCTTGGGGACGCTGATACGCAGTATTTT
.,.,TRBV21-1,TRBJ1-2,CASSKGPGTADLNYGYTF,TGTGCCAGCAGCAAAGGCCCAGGGACGGCGGACCTTAACTATGGCTACACCTTC
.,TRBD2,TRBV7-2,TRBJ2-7,CASSLAVTSGDEQYF,TGTGCCAGCAGCTTAGCGGTGACTAGCGGGGACGAGCAGTACTTC
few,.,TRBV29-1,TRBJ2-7,CSVRLRGPYEQYF,TGCAGCGTTAGGTTGAGAGGGCCCTACGAGCAGTACTTC
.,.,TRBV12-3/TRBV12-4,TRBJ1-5,CASSSRGLHQPQHF,TGTGCCAGCAGTTCGCGGGGGCTCCATCAGCCCCAGCATTTT
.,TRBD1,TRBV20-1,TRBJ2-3,CSARDFQGVTDTQYF,TGCAGTGCTAGAGATTTCCAGGGGGTCACAGATACGCAGTATTTT
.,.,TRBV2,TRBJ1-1,CASSDGLLAVTEAFF,TGTGCCAGCAGCGACGGACTTCTGGCGGTGACTGAAGCTTTCTTT
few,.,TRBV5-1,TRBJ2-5,CASSPLSSQETQYF,TGCGCCAGCAGCCCCTTAAGTTCCCAAGAGACCCAGTACTTC
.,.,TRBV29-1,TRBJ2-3,CSVAVVGSDTQYF,TGCAGCGTTGCTGTAGTTGGGTCAGATACGCAGTATTTT
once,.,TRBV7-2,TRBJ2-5,CASRGGQFSQETQYF,TGTGCCAGCAGGGGGGGACAGTTTTCCCAAGAGACCCAGTACTTC
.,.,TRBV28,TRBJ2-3,CASTQPVDTQYF,TGTGCCAGCACCCAGCCGGTAGATACGCAGTATTTT
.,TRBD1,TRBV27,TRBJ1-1,CASSLTWDRGTEAFF,TGTGCCAGCAGTCTCACGTGGGACAGGGGAACTGAAGCTTTCTTT
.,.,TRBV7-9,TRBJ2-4,CASSRRDALAKNIQYF,TGTGCCAGCAGCCGAAGGGATGCCTTGGCCAAAAACATTCAGTACTTC
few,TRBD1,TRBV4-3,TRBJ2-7,CASSLGQGTKEQYF,TGCGCCAGCAGCCTCGGACAGGGTACGAAGGAGCAGTACTTC
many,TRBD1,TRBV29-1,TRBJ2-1,CSVVRDREFF,TGCAGCGTTGTAAGGGACAGGGAGTTCTTC
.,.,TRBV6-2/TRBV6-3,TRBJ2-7,CASSYTGTHYEQYF,TGTGCCAGCAGTTACACCGGGACACATTACGAGCAGTACTTC
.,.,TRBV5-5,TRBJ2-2,CASNRGGTGELFF,TGTGCCAGCAACAGGGGAGGAACCGGGGAGCTGTTTTTT
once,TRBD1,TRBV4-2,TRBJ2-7,CASSQNGQGVEQYF,TGTGCCAGCAGCCAAAATGGACAGGGGGTCGAGCAGTACTTC
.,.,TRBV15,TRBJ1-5,CATSLRRDIFNQPQHF,TGTGCCACCAGCCTCCGCAGGGACATCTTCAATCAGCCCCAGCATTTT